This T cell receptor beta chain was observed in a study of blood T cells in healthy people across ages. This clonotype showed up many times. A J-beta primer mix and a sample-barcoded 5' primer were used in a second PCR of roughly 6 to 12 cycles. TCRdb called the 5' RACE reads again in MiXCR, with one record for every CDR3 protein. The data hold some 640,000 distinct CDR3 sequences, with about 30% observed a single time. The CDR3 covers 13 residues. Germline assignment: CDR1 SGHNT and CDR2 YYREEE (reference sequence). Trimming cost V 1 base and J 2 bases, with 6 bases left between them. The source is an elderly woman in good health. Sequenced sample: blood. The chain joins TRBV5-4 to TRBJ2-5, with D unresolved. The CDR3 bases are TGTGCCAGCAGCTTGTTTAGTCAAGAGACCCAGTACTTC. Its translation is CASSLFSQETQYF.